The 15 T cell receptor beta chains reported below all come from one sample, sequenced in a study of blood T cell repertoires in COVID-19. Using immunoSEQ multiplex PCR, the repertoire was profiled, and TCRdb retains in-frame clones only, with some absent. The repertoire includes about 190,000 clones, around 80% of them detected once, and 2.5% to 3.5% sits in the top ten. Specimen: peripheral blood. The receptor set was obtained from a woman of 80 years or more with active or convalescent COVID-19.

This clone was counted a single time. The chain joins TRBV10-3 to TRBJ1-2; 7 nucleotides align to TRBD1. The V segment lost 0 bases and the J segment 8 bases; nucleotides outside the gene matches: 9. Germline V gene lookup returns CDR1 ENHRY and CDR2 SYGVKD. This CDR3 is 15 amino acids long. CDR3 sequence reads: CAISESNTGAGGYTF. CDR3 coding DNA: TGTGCCATCAGTGAGTCCAACACAGGGGCAGGAGGCTACACCTTC.

A word on this clone: Other nucleotide sequences in the sample specify the same CDR3. The V and J genes are TRBV28 and TRBJ1-4, with TRBD1 identical over 9 bases. The CDR3 consists of 13 residues. V lost 5 bases to trimming and J lost 7 bases; unmatched junction nucleotides: 2. Germline loops: CDR1 MDHEN, CDR2 SYDVKM. CDR3 residues: CASSRTGAEKLFF. DNA of the CDR3: TGTGCCAGCAGTAGGACAGGGGCTGAAAAACTGTTTTTT.

This chain uses TRBV3-1 (or the pseudogene TRBV3-2) with TRBJ2-7; maybe TRBD2 (5 bases). V was cut by 1 base and J by 6 bases, with 13 bases left in between. The CDR3 sequence is 14 residues long. Germline lookup yields CDR1 LGHDT and CDR2 YNNKEL (reference sequence). In nucleotides, the CDR3 is TGTGCCAGCAGCCAAGTCTCGGGCCGGGGCGAGCAGTACTTC. Amino acids: CASSQVSGRGEQYF.

This clone is a singleton in its sample. The J gene is TRBJ2-7, the V gene TRBV18; TRBD1 matches 9 bases. The length of the CDR3 is 16 residues. The germline gives CDR1 KGHSH, CDR2 LQKENI. Unmatched junction bases numbered 11, after V lost 6 bases and J lost 2 bases. CDR3 nucleotides: TGTGCCAGCTCCCAAGGACCCGGGACAGGGACCTACGAGCAGTACTTC. This sequence encodes CASSQGPGTGTYEQYF.

The chain uses TRBV19 and TRBJ1-2, with 7 bases fitting TRBD1. This CDR3 comprises 12 residues. The germline V gene has CDR1 LNHDA and CDR2 SQIVND (reference sequence). Trimming cost V 5 bases and J 7 bases; bases outside gene matches: 4. This CDR3 is CASSYRGRGYTF. For the CDR3, the DNA is TGTGCCAGTAGTTACAGGGGACGTGGCTACACCTTC.

In its sample, this clone was seen a few times. This rearrangement joins TRBV3-1 (or the pseudogene TRBV3-2) to TRBJ1-2; D may be TRBD1 (6 bases). Germline CDR1 is LGHDT and CDR2 is YNNKEL (reference sequence). The CDR3 covers 14 residues. Trimming took off 1 base at V and 9 bases at J, with 15 bases between the two ends. The CDR3 DNA reads as TGTGCCAGCAGCCAAGGGGGGCTTAGTAGAAGCTACACCTTC. Amino acid sequence: CASSQGGLSRSYTF.

The chain recombines TRBV3-1 (or the pseudogene TRBV3-2) with TRBJ1-2; 7 nucleotides align to TRBD1. Germline V gene data show CDR1 as LGHDT and CDR2 as YNNKEL (reference sequence). CDR3 size: 14 residues. With 1 base clipped from V and 6 bases from J, the junction kept 5 bases outside the gene matches. For the CDR3, the DNA is TGTGCCAGCAGCCAAGTGACAGGGTCGCATGGCTACACCTTC. It codes for CASSQVTGSHGYTF.

This clone was recorded a few times. This sequence joins TRBV29-1 and TRBJ2-7; TRBD1 agrees at 7 bases. Unmatched junction bases numbered 4, after V lost 2 bases and J lost 0 bases. This CDR3 region has 14 residues. Germline assignment: CDR1 SQVTM and CDR2 ANQGSEA. CDR3 bases: TGCAGCGTTGAACCGACAGGGAACTCCTACGAGCAGTACTTC. Protein: CSVEPTGNSYEQYF.

This clone appeared a few times. CDR3 sequence: CASKRDTNNEQFF. CDR3 nucleotide sequence: TGTGCCAGCAAAAGGGACACCAACAATGAGCAGTTCTTC. V gene TRBV11-1 combines with J gene TRBJ2-1, with D perhaps TRBD1 (6 bases). V lost 7 bases and J lost 5, with 12 bases in between. Germline assignment: CDR1 SGHAT and CDR2 FQDESV (reference sequence). CDR3 length: 13 residues.

The CDR3 DNA is TGCGCCAGCAGCTTGGTGACAGGGATGGGATATGGCTACACCTTC. This gives the protein CASSLVTGMGYGYTF. The gene calls are TRBV5-1 and TRBJ1-2, with TRBD1 matching 7 bases. CDR3 length: 15 amino acids. CDR1 and CDR2 (germline): SGHRS, YFSETQ. The J segment lost 5 bases and the V segment lost 0 bases, leaving 7 bases of the junction unmatched.

The chain has TRBV10-3 and TRBJ1-2, with D possibly being TRBD1 (5 bases). Trimming took 6 bases from V and 6 from J, leaving 14 bases between them. Germline CDR1 is ENHRY and CDR2 is SYGVKD. This CDR3 contains 13 residues. In DNA, the CDR3 is TGTGCCATCAGCGCCTCTCGGGGGAATGGCTACACCTTC. Amino acid sequence: CAISASRGNGYTF.

The chain uses TRBV5-6 and TRBJ2-7; tentative D call: TRBD1 (6 bases). V shed 4 bases and J shed 5 bases, with 19 bases lying between them. CDR1 and CDR2 from the germline V gene are SGHDT and YYEEEE. This CDR3 has 15 residues. CDR3 loop: CASSSFSGAWDEQYF. CDR3 coding DNA: TGTGCCAGCAGCAGCTTTTCAGGGGCCTGGGACGAGCAGTACTTC.

The rearrangement uses TRBV5-1 and TRBJ2-7; D gene unclear. Germline CDR1 and CDR2: SGHRS and YFSETQ. The CDR3 loop spans 15 amino acids. V lost 0 bases, J lost 1 base, and 11 bases lay in between. This chain's CDR3 is CASSLASGLSYEQYF. DNA of the CDR3: TGCGCCAGCAGCTTGGCATCTGGGCTGTCCTACGAGCAGTACTTC.

CDR3 in amino acids: CASSLLTGQGATEAFF. DNA for the CDR3: TGTGCCAGCAGCCTTCTCACTGGACAGGGGGCCACTGAAGCTTTCTTT. V usage is TRBV7-6 and J usage is TRBJ1-1, with 11 bases matching TRBD1. Germline CDR1 SGHVS, CDR2 FNYEAQ. The CDR3 sequence is 16 residues long. V shed 5 bases, J shed 4 bases, and the junction held 9 bases outside the gene matches.

The rearrangement uses TRBV27 and TRBJ2-3, with 10 bases identical to TRBD2. This CDR3 comprises 15 residues. With V trimmed by 4 bases and J by 5 bases, 6 bases remained unmatched. Germline loops: CDR1 MNHEY, CDR2 SMNVEV (reference sequence). CDR3 nucleotide sequence: TGTGCCAGCAGTTCTATGGGGACTAGCGTAGATACGCAGTATTTT. Its translation is CASSSMGTSVDTQYF.